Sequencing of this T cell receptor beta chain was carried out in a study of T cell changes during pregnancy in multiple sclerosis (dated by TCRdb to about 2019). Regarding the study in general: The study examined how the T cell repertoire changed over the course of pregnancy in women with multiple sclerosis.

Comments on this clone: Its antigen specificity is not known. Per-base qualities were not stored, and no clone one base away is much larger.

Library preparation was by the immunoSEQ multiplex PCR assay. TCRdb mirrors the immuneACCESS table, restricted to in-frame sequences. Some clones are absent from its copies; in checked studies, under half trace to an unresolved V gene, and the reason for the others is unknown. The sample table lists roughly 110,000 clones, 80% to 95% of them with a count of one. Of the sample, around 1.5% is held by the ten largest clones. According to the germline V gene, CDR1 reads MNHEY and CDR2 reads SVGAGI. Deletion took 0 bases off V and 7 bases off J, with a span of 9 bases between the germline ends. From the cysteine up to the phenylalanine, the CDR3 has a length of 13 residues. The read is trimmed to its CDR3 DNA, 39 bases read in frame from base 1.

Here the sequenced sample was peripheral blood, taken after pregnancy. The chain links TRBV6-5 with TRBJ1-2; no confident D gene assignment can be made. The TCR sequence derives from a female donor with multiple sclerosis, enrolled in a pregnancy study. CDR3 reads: CASSYSPLGGYTF. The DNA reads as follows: TGTGCCAGCAGTTACTCTCCCCTAGGTGGCTACACCTTC.